This TCR beta chain is drawn from a study of blood T cell repertoires in COVID-19. Study summary: Acute and convalescent COVID-19 specimens originated in the United States, Italy and Spain. T cells, B-cell-depleted T cells, or PBMCs supplied cDNA or gDNA.

This clone occurred a few times. Within the sample, other DNA sequences also encode this same CDR3. CDR3 length: 12 residues. Trimming removed 1 base from V and 6 bases from J, with 6 bases in between. Per the germline V gene, CDR1 is SGHAT and CDR2 is FQNNGV. Authors' analysis steps: Nucleated cell number was recorded as an estimate derived from reference gene primer amplification. Generated by immunoSEQ multiplex PCR, the TCRdb table keeps only in-frame clones and is missing some. Clone size and V and J calls were adopted from that table, with D and trimming inferred from the DNA. Of over 100,000 clones in the sample, approximately 78% were seen once.

This receptor was obtained from a man between 65 and 85 years old with acute or convalescent COVID-19. The chain employs TRBV11-2 and TRBJ1-2; D remains unclear. What was sequenced was peripheral blood. For the CDR3, the DNA is TGTGCCAGCAGCTTAGGTCGCGATGGCTACACCTTC. Translation gives CASSLGRDGYTF.